This entry features one T cell receptor (beta chain) sequence. V lost 2 bases and J 3 bases, leaving 17 bases between the germline ends. The CDR3 length is 16 residues. Germline CDR1 and CDR2: LGHDT and YNNKEL (reference sequence). Seattle patient enrollment occurred during active infection, with longitudinal follow-up thereafter. Original analysis: Scientists estimated how many nucleated cells there were by amplifying reference gene primers. Sequencing used immunoSEQ multiplex PCR; TCRdb keeps in-frame clones, though not all of them. The V and J calls and clone size were taken over from that table, and D and trimming were inferred from the DNA. The repertoire consists of tens of thousands of clones, with about 87% occurring once and the leading ten covering around 6.4%. The sample belongs to a study of blood T cell repertoires in COVID-19. Background on the study: Sites in the United States, Italy and Spain provided acute and convalescent COVID-19 samples.

The receptor's source is a woman aged 55 to 70 with COVID-19, enrolled during active disease. Sequencing used peripheral blood. The chain joins TRBV3-1 (or the pseudogene TRBV3-2) to TRBJ2-7; D might be TRBD2 (5 bases). Here the CDR3 DNA reads TGTGCCAGCAGCCAATCTGACTACCCAGGACTCTACGAGCAGTACTTC. Translating it yields CASSQSDYPGLYEQYF.